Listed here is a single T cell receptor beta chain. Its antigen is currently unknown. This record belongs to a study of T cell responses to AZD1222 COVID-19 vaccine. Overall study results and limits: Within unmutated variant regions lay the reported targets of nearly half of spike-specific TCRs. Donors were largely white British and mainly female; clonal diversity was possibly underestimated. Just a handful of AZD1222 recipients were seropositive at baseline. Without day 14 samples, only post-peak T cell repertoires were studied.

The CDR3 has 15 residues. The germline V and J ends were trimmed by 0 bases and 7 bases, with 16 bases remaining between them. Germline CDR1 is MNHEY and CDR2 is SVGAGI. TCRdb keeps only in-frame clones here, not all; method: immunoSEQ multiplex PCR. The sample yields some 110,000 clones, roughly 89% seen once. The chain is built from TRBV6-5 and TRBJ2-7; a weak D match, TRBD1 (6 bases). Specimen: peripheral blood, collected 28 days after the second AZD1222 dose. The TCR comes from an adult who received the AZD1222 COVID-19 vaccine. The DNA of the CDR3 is TGTGCCAGCAGTTACTCAGGTTGGGGGCCGAAAGAGCAGTACTTC. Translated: CASSYSGWGPKEQYF.